A single sample is the source of the 4 T cell receptor beta chains below, sequenced in a study of blood T cell repertoires in COVID-19. Data came from immunoSEQ multiplex PCR; TCRdb stores just in-frame clones and leaves some out. The sample consists of around 160,000 clones, roughly 80% of them appearing once. Sample: PBMCs or T cells enriched from blood (not recorded which). The source of these receptors is a middle-aged man who had recovered from COVID-19.

The genes are TRBV27 and TRBJ1-4; D is undetermined. The ends were cut back, 3 bases at V and 2 bases at J, with 10 bases in the middle. The CDR3 consists of 15 residues. In germline, CDR1 is MNHEY, CDR2 SMNVEV (reference sequence). Here the CDR3 reads CASSFGGLTNEKLFF. CDR3 DNA: TGTGCCAGCAGTTTTGGAGGCCTGACTAATGAAAAACTGTTTTTT. The full variable domain, its missing parts supplied by reference TRBV27 and TRBJ1-4, is EAQVTQNPRYLITVTGKKLTVTCSQNMNHEYMSWYRQDPGLGLRQIYYSMNVEVTDKGDVPEGYKVSRKEKRNFPLILESPSPNQTSLYFCASSFGGLTNEKLFFGSGTQLSVL.

The chain employs TRBV27 and TRBJ1-4; 9 positions match TRBD1. J gave up 8 bases and V 6 bases, and 10 bases lay outside the gene matches. This CDR3 is 15 amino acids long. CDR1 and CDR2 (germline): MNHEY, SMNVEV (reference sequence). The CDR3 loop reads CASRGWDRELEKLFF. The CDR3 region has the DNA TGTGCCAGCAGGGGATGGGACAGGGAATTGGAAAAACTGTTTTTT.

The chain couples TRBV3-1 (or the pseudogene TRBV3-2) to TRBJ2-1, with a tentative D call TRBD1 (5 bases). V dropped 3 bases and J dropped 8 bases, with 14 bases sitting between them. Germline V gene data show CDR1 as LGHDT and CDR2 as YNNKEL (reference sequence). This CDR3 spans 14 amino acids. The DNA for the CDR3 is TGTGCCAGCAGCCATTCCGACAGAACCGATGAGCAGTTCTTC. Protein: CASSHSDRTDEQFF.

DNA of the CDR3: TGTGCCAGCCAGCAGGACAGGGTTGGGTCAGATACGCAGTATTTT. The encoded protein is CASQQDRVGSDTQYF. The chain carries TRBV6-5 and TRBJ2-3; TRBD1 matches 8 bases. V lost 8 bases to trimming and J lost 4 bases; unmatched junction nucleotides: 11. From germline, CDR1 is MNHEY and CDR2 SVGAGI. The length of the CDR3 is 15 residues.